This T cell receptor beta chain originates from a study of beta chain features in type 1 diabetes. With V trimmed by 5 bases and J by 8 bases, 4 bases remained unmatched. Germline CDR1 reads SGHTA; CDR2 reads FQGNSA. The CDR3 totals 13 residues. Reverse transcription of all isolated RNA meant that expressed TCRB transcripts were sequenced. Data came from immunoSEQ multiplex PCR; TCRdb stores just in-frame clones and leaves some out. The data hold 140,000 to 150,000 clones, with roughly 10% observed a single time. This clone was observed a few times. Antigen unknown. Study conclusions and caveats: In type 1 diabetes patients, VDJ junctions had fewer insertions; deletions at these junctions were more frequent.

V gene TRBV7-2 combines with J gene TRBJ1-2; 11 bases line up with TRBD1. Sequencing was performed on naive CD4+ T cells from blood. The receptor's source is a man aged 18 to 30 in good health. The CDR3 sequence is CASSPDRGLGYTF. In DNA, the CDR3 is TGTGCCAGCAGCCCGGACAGGGGGCTAGGCTACACCTTC.